What follows are 24 T cell receptor beta chains derived from one specimen sequenced in a study of regulatory T cells in long-lasting Graves disease. The authors built TCR beta libraries using iRepertoire HTBI primers and Arm-PCR of CDR3 regions. TCRdb passed the multiplex PCR reads through MiXCR, listing each CDR3 protein once. The table includes roughly 510,000 distinct CDR3 sequences, about 16% detected once. Time point reported: newly diagnosed GD, antithyroid drugs for less than 3 months. Scientists built the TCR library using RNA that was extracted from PBMCs. Another study also made use of these data, one on T cells in Graves' hyperthyroidism and ophthalmopathy.

The source material was peripheral blood mononuclear cells (PBMCs), sampled at new diagnosis, from a patient treated with antithyroid drugs. Receptor source: a young man with Graves disease.

This clonotype was seen a few times. This chain links TRBV20-1 with TRBJ2-2; D perhaps matches TRBD2 (6 bases). Germline V gene sequence: CDR1 DFQATT, CDR2 SNEGSKA (reference sequence). V was clipped by 2 bases and J by 8 bases, with 27 bases between them. CDR3 size: 18 residues. The CDR3 here is CSARRRGTGTLFSGELFF. In DNA form, the CDR3 reads TGCAGTGCTAGAAGGAGAGGGACCGGGACTCTATTCAGTGGGGAGCTGTTTTTT.

With regard to this clonotype: One junction end disagrees with the germline gene, perhaps due to a read error. This CDR3 is CGVEGTGSGLRGYTF. In DNA, the CDR3 is TGCGGCGTTGAAGGGACAGGGAGTGGTTTGCGTGGCTACACCTTC. The chain couples TRBV29-1 to TRBJ1-2; 9 nucleotides align to TRBD1. The V gene's germline CDR1 is SQVTM and CDR2 ANQGSEA. This CDR3 contains 15 residues. The whole variable domain, filled in from reference TRBV29-1 and TRBJ1-2, reads SAVISQKPSRDICQRGTSLTIQCQVDSQVTMMFWYRQQPGQSLTLIATANQGSEATYESGFVIDKFPISRPNLTFSTLTVSNMSPEDSSIYLCGVEGTGSGLRGYTFGSGTRLTVV.

This clonotype was recorded at least ten times. This rearrangement joins TRBV29-1 to TRBJ2-3; 8 nucleotides match TRBD2. From germline, CDR1 is SQVTM and CDR2 ANQGSEA. J gave up 4 bases and V 1 base, and 1 base lay outside the gene matches. The CDR3 is 13 amino acids. This chain's CDR3 is CSVEGAGADTQYF. The DNA of the CDR3 is TGCAGCGTTGAAGGAGCGGGAGCAGATACGCAGTATTTT.

The chain employs TRBV19 and TRBJ1-5; D is undetermined. V lost 4 bases, J lost 1 base, and 11 bases lay in between. Germline V CDR1 and CDR2: LNHDA, SQIVND (reference sequence). CDR3 size: 15 residues. CDR3 amino acids: CASSRTNPSNQPQHF. In DNA, the CDR3 is TGTGCCAGTAGTAGGACCAACCCCAGCAATCAGCCCCAGCATTTT.

This chain connects TRBV20-1 to TRBJ2-1, with 9 bases that match TRBD2. V lost 3 bases, J lost 6 bases, and 15 bases stayed unmatched. This CDR3 comprises 17 residues. The germline V gene encodes CDR1 DFQATT and CDR2 SNEGSKA (reference sequence). The CDR3 DNA reads TGCAGTGCTAGGCAGGGCGGGAGGGCCTCAGCAGCCAATGAGCAGTTCTTC. Its protein is CSARQGGRASAANEQFF.

In this sample, this clonotype turned up a few times. CDR3 protein: CASSLWAGNGGTEAFF. In DNA form, the CDR3 reads TGTGCCAGCAGTTTATGGGCAGGGAATGGGGGCACTGAAGCTTTCTTT. This rearrangement joins TRBV27 to TRBJ1-1, with D possibly matching TRBD1 (5 bases). Trimming removed 1 base at V and 4 bases at J, with 16 bases between. This CDR3 contains 16 residues. The germline V gene has CDR1 MNHEY and CDR2 SMNVEV (reference sequence).

There are a few counts of this clonotype. The chain couples TRBV6-1 to TRBJ1-5; D is undetermined. CDR1 and CDR2 (germline): MNHNS, SASEGT. This CDR3 region has 13 residues. V lost 6 bases, J lost 4 bases, and 10 bases lay in between. CDR3 residues: CASRSTPNQPQHF. CDR3 coding DNA: TGTGCCAGCAGGTCGACCCCTAATCAGCCCCAGCATTTT.

Many counts were recorded for this clonotype. The chain links TRBV29-1 to TRBJ2-3; TRBD1 might be the D (5 bases). Per germline, CDR1 SQVTM and CDR2 ANQGSEA. The CDR3 extends over 14 amino acids. Trimming took 0 bases from V and 5 from J, leaving 12 bases between them. The CDR3 loop reads CSVEDWQGQDTQYF. CDR3 in DNA: TGCAGCGTTGAAGATTGGCAGGGTCAAGATACGCAGTATTTT.

This clonotype was counted ten times or more. Germline is not matched at one junction end, which may reflect a read error. This sequence joins TRBV5-1 and TRBJ2-7, with a possible D match to TRBD1 (11 bases). Germline assignment: CDR1 SGHRS and CDR2 YFSETQ. This CDR3 is 15 amino acids long. The CDR3 DNA is TGCGCCAGCAGCGATCCGGGACAGGGGGGACTAGCGCCTAACTTC. Amino acid sequence: CASSDPGQGGLAPNF.

This clonotype appeared many times. The chain carries TRBV11-2 and TRBJ1-2; TRBD1 aligns across 8 bases. This CDR3 contains 13 residues. Trimming removed 5 bases from V and 3 bases from J; junction bases left unmatched: 2. Germline V gene lookup returns CDR1 SGHAT and CDR2 FQNNGV. The CDR3, as DNA: TGTGCCAGCAGCCCGGACAGGGACTATGGCTACACCTTC. Amino acid sequence: CASSPDRDYGYTF.

This clonotype was seen many times. V and J are TRBV6-1 and TRBJ1-2, with TRBD1 identical over 7 bases. CDR1 MNHNS and CDR2 SASEGT come from the germline V gene. V dropped 6 bases and J dropped 3; count of bases not matched to a gene: 7. There are 14 residues in the CDR3. CDR3 sequence: CASSYADRDYGYTF. CDR3 DNA: TGTGCCAGCAGCTACGCCGACAGGGACTATGGCTACACCTTC.

The chain combines TRBV20-1 with TRBJ2-2; D gene ambiguous. CDR3 length equals 15 residues. The V gene lost 0 bases and the J gene lost 0 bases, with 8 bases spanning the gap. CDR1 is DFQATT, CDR2 SNEGSKA, per germline (reference sequence). For the CDR3, the DNA is TGCAGTGCTAGAGATCAGCTATCGAACACCGGGGAGCTGTTTTTT. Its protein is CSARDQLSNTGELFF.

This clonotype was seen a handful of times. This chain uses TRBV13 with TRBJ1-1; the D is unclear. Per germline, CDR1 PRHDT and CDR2 FYEKMQ (reference sequence). CDR3 length: 12 amino acids. V was pared by 5 bases and J by 4 bases, with 8 bases between. The CDR3: CASSQTATEAFF. CDR3 bases: TGTGCCAGCAGCCAGACGGCCACTGAAGCTTTCTTT.

This clonotype has ten or more counts. The chain is built from TRBV6-9 and TRBJ2-1; no firm D call. The CDR3 sequence is 15 residues long. Trimming cost V 3 bases and J 0 bases, with 9 bases left between them. The V gene's germline CDR1 is MNHGY and CDR2 SVAAGI. DNA of the CDR3: TGTGCCAGCAGTTACCAGCAGAGCTCCTACAATGAGCAGTTCTTC. This gives the protein CASSYQQSSYNEQFF.

This clonotype appeared many times. This CDR3 is CASSVGAMLGNEQFF. The CDR3 region has the DNA TGTGCCAGCAGTGTGGGGGCTATGCTTGGCAATGAGCAGTTCTTC. The J gene is TRBJ2-1, the V gene TRBV6-2 or TRBV6-3; tentative D call: TRBD1 (6 bases). V lost 5 bases to trimming and J lost 6 bases, with 17 bases between them. The CDR3 totals 15 residues. In germline, CDR1 is MNHEY, CDR2 SVGEGT.

The chain employs TRBV29-1 and TRBJ2-1, with TRBD1 matching over 9 bases. CDR1 is SQVTM and CDR2 is ANQGSEA in the germline V gene. The V gene end was trimmed by 4 bases and the J gene end by 4 bases; junction bases not matched to a gene: 5. The CDR3 length is 14 residues. Here the CDR3 reads CSVVRDRGYNEQFF. CDR3 bases: TGCAGCGTTGTGCGAGACAGGGGGTACAATGAGCAGTTCTTC.

J is TRBJ1-6 and V is TRBV18; TRBD1 matches at 7 bases. V gave up 3 bases and J gave up 4 bases; unmatched junction bases: 3. CDR3 length equals 15 residues. Germline V gene sequence: CDR1 KGHSH, CDR2 LQKENI. This chain's CDR3 is CASSPAGGYNSPLHF. The CDR3 DNA sequence: TGTGCCAGCTCACCGGCAGGGGGTTATAATTCACCCCTCCACTTT.

The rearrangement links TRBV7-3 to TRBJ2-2; 11 bases are a match to TRBD2. CDR1 SGHTA and CDR2 FQGTGA come from the germline V gene. Unmatched junction bases numbered 6, after V lost 4 bases and J lost 5 bases. The CDR3 spans 16 residues. The CDR3 DNA follows: TGTGCCAGCAGCTCCACTAGCGGGAGTGGGACCGGGGAGCTGTTTTTT. Translation gives CASSSTSGSGTGELFF.

This clonotype was counted at least ten times. This chain uses TRBV6-9 with TRBJ2-2; 12 bases line up with TRBD2. Unmatched junction bases numbered 12, after V lost 3 bases and J lost 4 bases. This CDR3 region has 19 residues. Germline CDR1 reads MNHGY; CDR2 reads SVAAGI. The CDR3 sequence: CASSYPSLAGGPGTGELFF. The CDR3, as DNA: TGTGCCAGCAGTTACCCGTCGCTAGCGGGAGGGCCTGGCACCGGGGAGCTGTTTTTT.

Turning to this clonotype: This may stem from a read error, because a much larger clone lies one nucleotide away. V is TRBV28 and J is TRBJ2-1, with a weak D call TRBD2 (5 bases). The CDR3 runs 13 residues. CDR1 is MDHEN, CDR2 SYDVKM, per germline. CDR3 loop: CASSLPGKETQNF. The CDR3 DNA reads as TGTGCCAGCAGTTTGCCCGGGAAGGAGACCCAGAACTTC.

This clonotype occurred many times. The CDR3 DNA reads TGTGCCAGCAGGAAAAGGGTCCAAGAGACCCAGTACTTC. Amino acid sequence: CASRKRVQETQYF. The rearrangement links TRBV27 to TRBJ2-5; D remains ambiguous. V lost 6 bases, J lost 1 base, and 9 bases lay in between. The germline CDR1 and CDR2 sequences are MNHEY and SMNVEV (reference sequence). The CDR3 is 13 residues long.

This clonotype was seen many times. The chain combines TRBV7-9 with TRBJ2-5; D tentatively reads TRBD1 or TRBD2 (6 bases each). The CDR3 has 14 amino acids. Germline V gives CDR1 SEHNR, CDR2 FQNEAQ (reference sequence). Between the trimmed V and J ends, which lost 2 bases and 5 bases, there was a span of 12 bases. CDR3 residues: CASSLHREVETQYF. In DNA, the CDR3 is TGTGCCAGCAGCTTACACAGGGAGGTGGAGACCCAGTACTTC.

This clonotype turned up a few times. This chain connects TRBV9 to TRBJ1-3, with 7 bases fitting TRBD1. V was pared by 3 bases and J by 1 base, with 7 bases of the junction left unmatched. Germline CDR1 and CDR2: SGDLS and YYNGEE. The CDR3 is 16 residues long. Written as DNA, the CDR3 is TGTGCCAGCAGCGACAGGGGAACAGGGTCTGGAAACACCATATATTTT. Translated, it gives CASSDRGTGSGNTIYF.

This clonotype was counted only a few times. One end of the junction does not line up with germline, which may come from a read error. J is TRBJ1-4 and V is TRBV30; D perhaps matches TRBD1 (5 bases). The CDR3 has 15 residues. Germline V gene sequence: CDR1 GTSNPN, CDR2 SVGIG (reference sequence). Here the CDR3 reads CAWSTGAHSNGKLFF. CDR3 bases: TGTGCCTGGAGTACCGGGGCCCACTCCAATGGAAAACTGTTTTTT.